This T cell receptor beta chain was captured in a study of T cells in Graves' hyperthyroidism and ophthalmopathy. CDR3 size: 14 residues. Germline CDR1 and CDR2: LGHDT and YNNKEL (reference sequence). Trimming pared 5 bases from V and 3 bases from J, leaving 14 bases between. This clonotype showed up many times. Its cognate antigen is unknown. Extraction of PBMCs used 7.5 to 10 ml of fresh peripheral blood. General study points: The model predicted ophthalmopathy a median roughly 6.3 months before onset.

Amplification of TCR beta CDR3 regions used RNA as the template. The HTBI primer set served for first-round RT-PCR of the TCR CDR3. TCRdb fed the multiplex PCR reads into MiXCR, producing one record per CDR3 protein. The table has 700,000 or so distinct CDR3 sequences, 16% seen once; the top ten hold roughly 8%. The clonotype originates from a man younger than 35 with Graves' hyperthyroidism. What was sequenced was blood. The rearrangement links TRBV3-1 to TRBJ2-7, with TRBD2 as a possible D gene (5 bases). The DNA for the CDR3 is TGTGCCAGCAGCGGATCTAGCACGAACTACGAGCAGTACTTC. This translates into CASSGSSTNYEQYF.